Described below is a single TCR beta chain sequence and its context. The CDR3 is made up of 15 amino acids. CDR1 and CDR2 (germline): DFQATT, SNEGSKA (reference sequence). The V gene lost 2 bases and the J gene lost 0 bases, with 11 bases spanning the gap. This sample stems from a study of patients and donors after allogeneic stem cell transplantation. TCRdb re-called the RT-PCR reads through MiXCR, storing one row per CDR3 protein. This table has approximately 170,000 distinct CDR3 sequences, more than 20% appearing once. Sequencing input: blood, either unsorted or a sorted T cell fraction (not recorded which). This sequence originates from a human donor who was either an allogeneic HSCT recipient or a stem cell or donor lymphocyte infusion donor (not recorded which). It is not recorded whose cells these are; they may come from a transplant donor. The chain couples TRBV20-1 to TRBJ2-1; D remains ambiguous. The CDR3 bases are TGCAGTGCTAGACTCGACTCGAGCTCCTACAATGAGCAGTTCTTC. This sequence encodes CSARLDSSSYNEQFF.